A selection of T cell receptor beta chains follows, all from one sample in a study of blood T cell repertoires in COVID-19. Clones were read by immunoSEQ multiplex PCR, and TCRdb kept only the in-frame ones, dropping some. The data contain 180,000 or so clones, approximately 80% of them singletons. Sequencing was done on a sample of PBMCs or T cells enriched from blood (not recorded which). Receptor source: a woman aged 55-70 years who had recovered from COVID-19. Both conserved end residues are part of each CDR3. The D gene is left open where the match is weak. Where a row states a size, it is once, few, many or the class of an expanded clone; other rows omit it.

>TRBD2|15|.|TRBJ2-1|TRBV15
TGTGCCACGGGGACTAGCGGAAACTCCTACAATGAGCAGTTCTTC
CATGTSGNSYNEQFF
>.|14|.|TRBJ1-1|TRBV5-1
TGCGCCAGCAGCAGCGGACAGATGAACACTGAAGCTTTCTTT
CASSSGQMNTEAFF
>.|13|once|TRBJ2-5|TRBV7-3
TGTGCCAGCAGCTTGGACAGAACAGAGACCCAGTACTTC
CASSLDRTETQYF
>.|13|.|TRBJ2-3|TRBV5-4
TGTGCCAGCAGCTGGGTAGGGGCGGATACGCAGTATTTT
CASSWVGADTQYF
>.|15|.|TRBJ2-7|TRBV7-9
TGTGCCAGCAGGCCACACAGCACAGGAGTATACGAGCAGTACTTC
CASRPHSTGVYEQYF
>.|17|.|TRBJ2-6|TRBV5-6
TGTGCCAGCAGCTTGATGGTTGGTAGCGGAGGGGCCAACGTCCTGACTTTC
CASSLMVGSGGANVLTF
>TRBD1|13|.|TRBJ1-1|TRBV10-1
TGCGCCAGCAAGAGGACAGGGATCACTGAAGCTTTCTTT
CASKRTGITEAFF
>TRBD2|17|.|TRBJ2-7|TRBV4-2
TGTGCCAGCAGCCAAGGACTAGCGGGGGGACTCTCCTACGAGCAGTACTTC
CASSQGLAGGLSYEQYF
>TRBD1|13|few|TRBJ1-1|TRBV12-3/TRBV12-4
TGTGCCAGCAGTGGACAGGGGGTCACTGAAGCTTTCTTT
CASSGQGVTEAFF
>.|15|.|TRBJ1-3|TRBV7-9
TGTGCCAGCAGCCCTGGCGGGGGTAATGGAAACACCATATATTTT
CASSPGGGNGNTIYF
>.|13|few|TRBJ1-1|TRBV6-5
TGTGCCAGCAGTTACAGGGGGAACACTGAAGCTTTCTTT
CASSYRGNTEAFF
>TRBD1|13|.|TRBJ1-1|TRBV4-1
TGCGCCAGCAGCTCTACAGGGGGAGTTGCGGCTTTCTTT
CASSSTGGVAAFF
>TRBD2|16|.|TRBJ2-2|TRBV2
TGTGCCAGCAGTGAAGCCCTAGCGGGGGTCGGCGGGGAGCTGTTTTTT
CASSEALAGVGGELFF
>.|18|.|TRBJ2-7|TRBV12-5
TGTGCTAGTGGTTTGCCCTCTTTCCCCGGACAACGGAACTACGAGCAGTACTTC
CASGLPSFPGQRNYEQYF
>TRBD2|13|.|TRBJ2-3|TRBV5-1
TGCGCCAGCAGCTTGGCCGGGGGGGATACGCAGTATTTT
CASSLAGGDTQYF
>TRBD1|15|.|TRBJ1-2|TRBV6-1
TGTGCCAGCAGTGAAGCAGGCAGGGGGCTCGGTGGCTACACCTTC
CASSEAGRGLGGYTF
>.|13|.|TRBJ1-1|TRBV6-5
TGTGCCAGCAGCGCTACAGGGCGGACGAAAGCTTTCTTT
CASSATGRTKAFF
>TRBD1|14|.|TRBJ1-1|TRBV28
TGTGCCAGCAGTACACAAGACAGGGTGGCTGAAGCTTTCTTT
CASSTQDRVAEAFF
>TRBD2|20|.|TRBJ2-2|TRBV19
TGTGCCAGTAGCCAGGGACTAGCGGGAGGACTAAACCCGAACACCGGGGAGCTGTTTTTT
CASSQGLAGGLNPNTGELFF
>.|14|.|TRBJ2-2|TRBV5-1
TGCGCCAGCACCAGAAAGACGGGCACCGGGGAGCTGTTTTTT
CASTRKTGTGELFF
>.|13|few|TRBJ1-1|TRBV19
TGTGCCAGTAGTATAAGGGGGAACACTGAAGCTTTCTTT
CASSIRGNTEAFF
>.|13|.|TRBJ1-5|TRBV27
TGTGCCAGCAGTTTGCGAGGGAATCAGCCCCAGCATTTT
CASSLRGNQPQHF